The following is a T cell receptor (beta chain) sequence with its context. This clonotype was observed at least ten times. What antigen it recognizes has not been identified. Base qualities are not at hand, and no much larger clone is one base apart. The sample belongs to a study of T-cell reconstitution after alpha-beta-depleted transplantation in children (dated by TCRdb to the mid-2010s). Notes on the research overall: The study quantitatively tracked T-cell immune reconstitution after TCRalphabeta/CD19-depleted allogeneic hematopoietic cell transplantation in children using TCR repertoire profiling. Summary of the overall study and its limitations: Over subsequent months, a decline in hyperexpanded clone frequencies was noted, and after one year, T-cell counts and TCRbeta diversity were mostly ascribed to newly produced T cells. In some patients, the high TCRbeta diversity seen at day 60 was put down to recipient T cells and intrathymic progenitors that had survived conditioning. The apparently early recovery of alphabetaT-cell counts about two months after transplant reportedly depended on only several hundred rapidly expanded clones that came from non-depleted graft cells.

Reading from cysteine to phenylalanine, the CDR3 counts 12 amino acids. Of all the DNA, just the CDR3 is kept, 36 bases in frame from base 1. Taken from the germline V gene, the CDR1 and CDR2 loops are ENHRY and SYGVKD. Trimming costs V 6 bases and J 1 base, and their ends lie 3 bases apart. Taken with the paper, the label for treatment or condition translates to: allogeneic hematopoietic cell transplantation with graft depleted of TCRalphabeta T cells and CD19 B cells. TCRalphabeta/CD19-depleted allogeneic hematopoietic cell grafts were given to the transplant recipients, all of whom were children. Libraries were built with PCR. Instrument on record: Illumina HiSeq 2500. TCR library preparation used molecular barcoding, with unique molecular identifiers applied to normalize quantification of the TCRbeta repertoire. TCRdb reanalyzed the raw reads on its own, using fastp at Q25 for trimming and MiXCR for clone calling, and kept in-frame beta chains. Duplicate CDR3 protein sequences are folded into a single record with the most common DNA and genes. The sample table shows 500,000 or so distinct CDR3 sequences, and roughly an eighth are seen once. The ten largest account for approximately 15% of the sample.

Sequences were derived from PBMCs, mostly from graft donor cells, sampled 180 days after TCRalphabeta/CD19-depleted stem cell transplant. This TCR was recovered from a female patient between 2 and 15 years old who had a stem cell transplant for aplastic anemia, so the T cells may come from the graft donor. The sequence links TRBV10-3 to TRBJ2-2; the D gene lacks a confident call. CDR3 reads: CAISENTGELFF. The sequenced DNA is TGTGCCATCAGCGAGAACACCGGGGAGCTGTTTTTT.